Listed below are T cell receptor beta chains from one sample, sequenced in a study of blood T cell repertoires in COVID-19. Sequencing was performed with immunoSEQ multiplex PCR; in TCRdb, only in-frame clones are kept and a portion is missing. The data hold around 120,000 clones, with just under 85% observed a single time. Sequencing used peripheral blood. These receptor sequences come from a man between 65 and 80 years old with active or convalescent COVID-19. CDR3s include the opening cysteine and the closing phenylalanine or tryptophan. Each record gives: V gene, D gene, clone size, J gene, CDR3 DNA, CDR3 protein. A D gene is named only where the DNA matches it firmly. Size is omitted from some rows. Given values are once, few, many or a class for expanded clones.

TRBV7-2	TRBD1	once	TRBJ2-1	TGTGCCAGCAGCCGTGGTCCGACAGGGACCTACAATGAGCAGTTCTTC	CASSRGPTGTYNEQFF
TRBV12-3/TRBV12-4	NA	NA	TRBJ2-3	TGTGCCAGCAGTCATGGCGAGGGTACGCAGTATTTT	CASSHGEGTQYF
TRBV18	NA	NA	TRBJ2-2	TGTGCCAGCTCACCACGAGCGGGACAAAACACCGGGGAGCTGTTTTTT	CASSPRAGQNTGELFF
TRBV28	TRBD2	NA	TRBJ2-3	TGTGCCAGCAGTCCAGCCGGGACTAGCGGGAGAGGAGGCACAGATACGCAGTATTTT	CASSPAGTSGRGGTDTQYF
TRBV7-2	NA	NA	TRBJ1-5	TGTGCCAGCAGCTTTCATCGGAGTCAGCCCCAGCATTTT	CASSFHRSQPQHF
TRBV5-1	NA	NA	TRBJ2-7	TGCGCCAGCAGCTTGGACAGGACCTCCTACGAGCAGTACTTC	CASSLDRTSYEQYF
TRBV15	TRBD1	NA	TRBJ1-1	TGTGCCACCAGGATTGACAGGGGGAACACTGAAGCTTTCTTT	CATRIDRGNTEAFF
TRBV2	TRBD2	NA	TRBJ2-7	TGTGCCAGCAGAAGGGGACTAGCGGGAGAGGACTACGAGCAGTACTTC	CASRRGLAGEDYEQYF
TRBV25-1	NA	NA	TRBJ1-3	TGTGCCAGCACGACAGGCCCAATCTCTGGAAACACCATATATTTT	CASTTGPISGNTIYF
TRBV11-3	TRBD1	NA	TRBJ1-6	TGTGCCAGCAGCTTCCCCTCTGGCAGGGGGGCAAATTCACCCCTCCACTTT	CASSFPSGRGANSPLHF
TRBV5-1	NA	NA	TRBJ1-1	TGCGCCAGCAGCCGCATCCGGACTGAAGCTGAAGCTTTCTTT	CASSRIRTEAEAFF
TRBV28	NA	NA	TRBJ1-4	TGTGCCAGCAGTTCGGGACTAAGGGGGGAAAAACTGTTTTTT	CASSSGLRGEKLFF
TRBV19	TRBD1	once	TRBJ1-1	TGTGCCAGTATCCTAGGACAGGGGGCTCGAGGTGAAGCTTTCTTT	CASILGQGARGEAFF
TRBV27	NA	NA	TRBJ2-7	TGTGCCAGCAGTTTTGCGGGACGGCAGTACTTC	CASSFAGRQYF
TRBV6-5	NA	NA	TRBJ2-3	TGTGCCAGCAGTTATCGGGAAATCACAGATACGCAGTATTTT	CASSYREITDTQYF
TRBV6-5	TRBD1	NA	TRBJ1-1	TGTGCCAGCAGTATAAGACAGGGAGTAAACACTGAAGCTTTCTTT	CASSIRQGVNTEAFF
TRBV3-1/TRBV3-2	TRBD1	many	TRBJ1-5	TGTGCCAGCAGCCATGGGGACAGTAGCAATCAGCCCCAGCATTTT	CASSHGDSSNQPQHF
TRBV12-3/TRBV12-4	NA	few	TRBJ1-1	TGTGCCAGCACCTTTGGGGGGACTGAAGCTTTCTTT	CASTFGGTEAFF
TRBV11-2	TRBD1	NA	TRBJ1-2	TGTGCCAGCAGCATCCGGACAGGGAACTATGGCTACACCTTC	CASSIRTGNYGYTF
TRBV7-6	NA	NA	TRBJ2-7	TGTGCCAGCAGCCCGATAGCCAGAGGGGGCGAGCAGTACTTC	CASSPIARGGEQYF
TRBV27	NA	NA	TRBJ2-2	TGTGCCAGCAGTCCAAACCGGGTCCACACCGGGGAGCTGTTTTTT	CASSPNRVHTGELFF
TRBV3-1/TRBV3-2	NA	few	TRBJ2-1	TGTGCCAGCAGCCGATACTGGCGGGGCAAGGACAATGAGCAGTTCTTC	CASSRYWRGKDNEQFF
TRBV7-8	NA	NA	TRBJ2-1	TGTGCCAGCAGCTTAGTTCGGGGGAGCTCCTACAATGAGCAGTTCTTC	CASSLVRGSSYNEQFF
TRBV9	NA	NA	TRBJ2-3	TGTGCCAGCAGCACCAGGGTGGGCACAGATACGCAGTATTTT	CASSTRVGTDTQYF
TRBV4-2	NA	NA	TRBJ1-2	TGTGTAGAGGTAATTAATTGGTATGGCTACACCTTC	CVEVINWYGYTF
TRBV3-1/TRBV3-2	NA	NA	TRBJ2-2	TGTGCCAGCAGCTATAGGGGTAATAGGGCCGGGGAGCTGTTTTTT	CASSYRGNRAGELFF
TRBV11-1	TRBD1	NA	TRBJ1-2	TGTGCCAGCAGCTCGGGACAGGCCCGTTCGGATGGCTACACCTTC	CASSSGQARSDGYTF
TRBV30	TRBD1	NA	TRBJ2-2	TGTGCCCTGGGACAGGGCCCCGGGGAGCTGTTTTTT	CALGQGPGELFF
TRBV29-1	TRBD1	NA	TRBJ2-1	TGCAGCGTTGAAGGCGGACAGGGAGTTATCGATGAGCAGTTCTTC	CSVEGGQGVIDEQFF
TRBV28	TRBD1	NA	TRBJ1-2	TGTGCCAGCAGTTTATGGACAGGGGTCAACTATGGCTACACCTTC	CASSLWTGVNYGYTF
TRBV6-2/TRBV6-3	TRBD1	NA	TRBJ1-1	TGTGCCAGCAGTCAAACAGGGGGCGCCTGGAACACTGAAGCTTTCTTT	CASSQTGGAWNTEAFF
TRBV4-3	NA	NA	TRBJ1-5	TGCGCCAGCAGCCAAGAACTAGGGGGACATTGGCAGCCCCAGCATTTT	CASSQELGGHWQPQHF
TRBV30	NA	NA	TRBJ1-5	TGTGCCTGGAAAGTTAGGGCTATAGAGGGCCCCCAGCATTTT	CAWKVRAIEGPQHF
TRBV5-1	NA	NA	TRBJ2-1	TGCGCCAGCAGCTCAGGGGCGGGGGACGGCTACAATGAGCAGTTCTTC	CASSSGAGDGYNEQFF
TRBV6-2/TRBV6-3	TRBD1	NA	TRBJ2-6	TGTGCCAGCAGTCGGGGACAGGGCCGCTTTGGGGCCAACGTCCTGACTTTC	CASSRGQGRFGANVLTF
TRBV11-2	NA	NA	TRBJ1-1	TGTGCCAGCAGCCCTAGGGGGGGCGCGGACACTGAAGCTTTCTTT	CASSPRGGADTEAFF
TRBV6-5	TRBD1	NA	TRBJ2-7	TGTGCCAGCAGTTATCAACCGGGACAGGTTTCCTACGAGCAGTACTTC	CASSYQPGQVSYEQYF
TRBV19	TRBD1	NA	TRBJ1-3	TGTGCCAGTACCGATTTCGAAGGGGGCTATGGAAACACCATATATTTT	CASTDFEGGYGNTIYF
TRBV5-5	NA	few	TRBJ1-3	TGTGCCAGCAGCTTGGGCGATTCTGGAAACACCATATATTTT	CASSLGDSGNTIYF
TRBV30	TRBD2	once	TRBJ2-3	TGTGCCTGGAGTAGTGCTAGCGGAGCCACAGATACGCAGTATTTT	CAWSSASGATDTQYF
TRBV5-4	TRBD1	NA	TRBJ1-2	TGTGCCAGCAGCTTCAGACGAGGGACAGGGGACCTAGGTGGCTACACCTTC	CASSFRRGTGDLGGYTF
TRBV7-2	NA	NA	TRBJ2-1	TGTGCCAGCAGCTCCTCGACTGGATACAATGAGCAGTTCTTC	CASSSSTGYNEQFF
TRBV7-2	TRBD1	NA	TRBJ1-1	TGTGCCAGCAGCCCACAGGGGGCGACTGAAGCTTTCTTT	CASSPQGATEAFF
TRBV11-2	NA	NA	TRBJ1-1	TGTGCCAGCAGCTTCCAAGGTGGTAAGGGGGCTGAAGCTTTCTTT	CASSFQGGKGAEAFF
TRBV7-9	TRBD1	NA	TRBJ2-3	TGTGCCAGCAGCACCCGGACAGGGAGCACAGATACGCAGTATTTT	CASSTRTGSTDTQYF
TRBV2	NA	few	TRBJ2-5	TGTGCCAGCAGGGGCCGGGACTCCCAAGAGACCCAGTACTTC	CASRGRDSQETQYF
TRBV27	NA	NA	TRBJ2-6	TGTGCCAGCAGTTTATCGGCCGGGGCCAACGTCCTGACTTTC	CASSLSAGANVLTF